The entry below gives a single T cell receptor (beta chain) sequence along with its context. Its antigen is not known. Profiled with immunoSEQ multiplex PCR; TCRdb holds only in-frame clones, not every one. The sample has some 1.5 million clones, about 96% seen once. The data were taken from a study of shared clonotypes between healthy human individuals. Study-level results: Naive subsets, compared against memory subsets, generally had larger estimated richness values.

The CDR3 is 13 residues long. The germline V gene encodes CDR1 SGHKS and CDR2 YYEKEE (reference sequence). Trimming took 4 bases from V and 7 from J, leaving 14 bases between them. The sequence came from a man in his thirties or forties in good health. The V gene is TRBV5-5, the J gene TRBJ1-2, with D uncertain. The sequenced sample was naive CD4+ T cells sorted from blood. Described subset: CD45RA+ positively selected. The CDR3 here is CASSPGPRLGYTF. CDR3 bases: TGTGCCAGCAGCCCCGGACCCCGCCTTGGCTACACCTTC.